Detailed here is one TCR beta chain. Its antigen specificity is not known. Nothing much larger sits one base from this clone, and base qualities are not available. Collaborating institutions collected whole blood in K2EDTA tubes following their own protocols. For TCRbeta analysis, collaborators shipped samples in one of three forms: frozen whole blood, isolated PBMCs, or DNA extracted from either of those sample types. TCRbeta CDR3 regions were amplified from genomic DNA using the immunoSEQ Assay, a bias-controlled multiplex PCR. Regarding the original processing steps: The number of nucleated cells in each sample was estimated by amplification of reference gene primers within the assay. To quantify the absolute abundance of each unique TCRbeta CDR3 rearrangement, sequence reads were collapsed and filtered. For each sample, productive Simpson clonality was calculated by taking the square root of Simpson's diversity index across productive rearrangements. This immuneACCESS table, as held by TCRdb, lists in-frame sequences with V and J called but not all clones. Of the missing ones, under half trace to an unresolved V gene in checked studies; the others have no known cause. The DNA was the basis for D and trimming; V, J and clone size are from that table. For this sample there are roughly 170,000 clones; 74% appear just once. About 3% of the sample rests with the top ten.

The data derive from a study of blood T cell repertoires in COVID-19 (dated by TCRdb to about 2020). Looking at the study overall: Collaborator samples came from the United States, Italy and Spain and covered acute and convalescent phases of COVID-19. The material from the prospective study consisted of cDNA or gDNA derived from T cells, B-cell-depleted T cells, or PBMCs. Deeply sampled blood TCRbeta repertoires from subjects exposed to, actively infected with, or recovered from COVID-19 were included in the dataset. The repertoires were made available in a free public database intended to serve as a resource for research on the immune response to SARS-CoV-2. Samples came from the ongoing ImmuneRACE study (first 160 participants) plus 1,254 subjects from 6 global collaborators. The sample metadata nearly always contained a de-identified subject ID, COVID-19 status, age in years and sex. HLA class I and class II types, where available, came from metadata supplied by the sample provider rather than from assay-based typing.

The investigation overall reported the following: The quantity of clinical and demographic metadata differed by source and by participant and was supplied without curation.

The sequencing sample was made of peripheral blood. This TCR came from a woman of 80 years or more with acute or convalescent COVID-19.

The nucleotide sequence is TGCAGCGTTGGATTCAGTGGGGCCAACGTCCTGACTTTC. Protein translation: CSVGFSGANVLTF. Rearrangement joined TRBV29-1 to TRBJ2-6, with the D segment identity uncertain. Deletion took 4 bases off V and 3 bases off J, with a span of 7 bases between the germline ends. Its CDR3 holds 13 amino acids, cysteine through phenylalanine. The only DNA kept is the CDR3, 39 bases in frame from the first base. From the germline V gene, CDR1 is SQVTM and CDR2 is ANQGSEA.